This is a list of T cell receptor beta chains from one sample in a study of metastatic and nonmetastatic thyroid tumors. Using MiXCR, TCRdb reanalyzed the PCR reads. The sample holds under 20,000 clones, 29% seen once. The sequenced sample consisted of tumor tissue. Receptors originate from a male donor with papillary thyroid cancer or a benign thyroid nodule (not recorded which). Some clones in this sample may be carry-over from other donors' samples. The CDR3 runs from the conserved cysteine through the conserved F or W. Each record gives: V gene, D gene, J gene, clone size, CDR3 DNA, CDR3 protein. The D gene is left open where the match is weak. Clone sizes are given selectively: once, few, many, or a class where the clone is expanded.

V: TRBV2
D: TRBD2
J: TRBJ2-3
size: NA
DNA: TGTGCCAGCAGTGTTGAAGCGGGAAACACAGATACGCAGTATTTT
CDR3: CASSVEAGNTDTQYF

V: TRBV28
D: NA
J: TRBJ1-3
size: NA
DNA: TGTGCCAGCACCACGGACGGGGTTGGAGACACCATATATTTT
CDR3: CASTTDGVGDTIYF

V: TRBV6-2/TRBV6-3
D: NA
J: TRBJ2-1
size: NA
DNA: TGTGCCAGCGCCAGGCTAGCGCGAGTAAATGAGCAGTTCTTC
CDR3: CASARLARVNEQFF

V: TRBV20-1
D: NA
J: TRBJ1-1
size: NA
DNA: TGCAGTGCTGCAAGCAGGGGATTCACTGAAGCTTTCTTT
CDR3: CSAASRGFTEAFF

V: TRBV20-1
D: NA
J: TRBJ2-3
size: NA
DNA: TGCAGTGCTGAGAGTCGGAAGTGGGATACAGATACGCAGTATTTT
CDR3: CSAESRKWDTDTQYF

V: TRBV16
D: TRBD1
J: TRBJ2-7
size: NA
DNA: TGTGCCAGCACCGGGACAGGCTACGAGCAGTACTTC
CDR3: CASTGTGYEQYF

V: TRBV20-1
D: TRBD2
J: TRBJ2-3
size: NA
DNA: TGCAGTGCTAGAGGAGAAACGGGACTAGCGGGAGCGGGTACGCAGTATTTT
CDR3: CSARGETGLAGAGTQYF

V: TRBV6-1
D: TRBD1
J: TRBJ1-5
size: few
DNA: TGTGCCAGAAGCCTAGGGGGCGGTCAGACCCAGCATTTT
CDR3: CARSLGGGQTQHF

V: TRBV11-2
D: TRBD2
J: TRBJ2-7
size: many
DNA: TGTGCCAGCAGCTTCGGGACTAGCGAGCAGTACTTC
CDR3: CASSFGTSEQYF

V: TRBV2
D: NA
J: TRBJ2-3
size: NA
DNA: TGTGCCAGCAGTCCAAGTAGTGGTTTGGCAGATTCGCAGTTTTTT
CDR3: CASSPSSGLADSQFF

V: TRBV7-2
D: TRBD1
J: TRBJ2-3
size: many
DNA: TGTGCCAGCAGCTTCAAAACCGGGACAGGCGGAGATACGCAGTATTTT
CDR3: CASSFKTGTGGDTQYF

V: TRBV11-2
D: NA
J: TRBJ2-3
size: NA
DNA: TGTGCCAGCAGCACGGGAGATACGCAGTATTTT
CDR3: CASSTGDTQYF

V: TRBV5-1
D: NA
J: TRBJ2-3
size: many
DNA: TGCGTCAGCAGCTTGGGGCGGGATAGGATAGATACGCAGTATTTT
CDR3: CVSSLGRDRIDTQYF

V: TRBV4-1
D: TRBD1
J: TRBJ1-1
size: many
DNA: TGCGCCAGCAGCCAGAAGGGGGCTACTGAAGCTTTCTTT
CDR3: CASSQKGATEAFF

V: TRBV29-1
D: NA
J: TRBJ1-1
size: many
DNA: TGCAGCGTTGGCTCGACAGTGAACACTGAAGCTTTCTTT
CDR3: CSVGSTVNTEAFF

V: TRBV5-8
D: TRBD1
J: TRBJ1-3
size: medium-sized
DNA: TGTGCCAGCAGCTTGGAACCGGACAGGGGTCATAGCTCTGGAAACACCATATATTTT
CDR3: CASSLEPDRGHSSGNTIYF

V: TRBV5-1
D: NA
J: TRBJ1-5
size: NA
DNA: TGCGCCAGCAGTGATGGGGTTACGAGCAATCAGCCCCAGCATTTT
CDR3: CASSDGVTSNQPQHF

V: TRBV5-1
D: NA
J: TRBJ1-5
size: many
DNA: TGCGCCAGCAGCTTGGCCCATGCACAGACCCCGGCACATCAGCCCCAGCATTTT
CDR3: CASSLAHAQTPAHQPQHF

V: TRBV6-5
D: NA
J: TRBJ2-3
size: medium-sized
DNA: TGTGCCAGCAGTTACTCGGACGGTTCCACAGATACGCAGTATTTT
CDR3: CASSYSDGSTDTQYF

V: TRBV2
D: NA
J: TRBJ1-4
size: many
DNA: TGTGCCAGCCGGCCCTCCGGTGGGGGGGAAAAACTGTTTTTT
CDR3: CASRPSGGGEKLFF

V: TRBV7-8
D: NA
J: TRBJ1-2
size: many
DNA: TGTGCCAGCAGCTTGAGGGAAGCTTATGGCTACACCTTC
CDR3: CASSLREAYGYTF

V: TRBV12-3/TRBV12-4
D: NA
J: TRBJ2-3
size: many
DNA: TGTGCCAGCGGGACGGGCGGCACAGATACGCAGTATTTT
CDR3: CASGTGGTDTQYF

V: TRBV5-8
D: TRBD1
J: TRBJ2-7
size: once
DNA: TGTGCCAGCAGCTTGGTGGGGGGACAGGGATACGAGCAGTACTTC
CDR3: CASSLVGGQGYEQYF

V: TRBV6-2/TRBV6-3
D: NA
J: TRBJ1-1
size: few
DNA: TGTGCCAGCAGTTACTCTGGCTCCAGGGGATTTCTGAACACTGAAGCTTTCTTT
CDR3: CASSYSGSRGFLNTEAFF

V: TRBV12-5
D: NA
J: TRBJ2-7
size: few
DNA: TGTGCTAGTGGCCCCTCGCGGGGTTACGAGCAGTACTTC
CDR3: CASGPSRGYEQYF

V: TRBV27
D: NA
J: TRBJ2-7
size: medium-sized
DNA: TGTGCCAGCAGTCTACGCCTGATGGGGCCCGAGCAGTACTTC
CDR3: CASSLRLMGPEQYF

V: TRBV19
D: TRBD2
J: TRBJ2-1
size: few
DNA: TGTGCCAGTAGGCACACCGGGACTAGGGGAAATGAGCAGTTCTTC
CDR3: CASRHTGTRGNEQFF

V: TRBV7-9
D: NA
J: TRBJ1-4
size: NA
DNA: TGTGCCAGCAGCTTTGGCCCAGGGTCGGAGGGTGAAAAACTGTTTTTT
CDR3: CASSFGPGSEGEKLFF

V: TRBV9
D: NA
J: TRBJ1-1
size: few
DNA: TGTGCCAGCAGCGTGGACAGCATGAACACTGAAGCTTTCTTT
CDR3: CASSVDSMNTEAFF

V: TRBV5-1
D: TRBD1
J: TRBJ2-7
size: NA
DNA: TGCGCCAGCAGCTTGGGGACAGGGGGGTACGAGCAGTACTTC
CDR3: CASSLGTGGYEQYF

V: TRBV19
D: TRBD1
J: TRBJ2-7
size: NA
DNA: TGTGCCAGTACTAGGACAGGGCACGACGAGCAGTACTTC
CDR3: CASTRTGHDEQYF

V: TRBV24-1
D: NA
J: TRBJ2-7
size: medium-sized
DNA: TGTGCCACCAGTGATTCCGGTGGGGGAGACCTAAGCTCCTACGAGCAGTACTTC
CDR3: CATSDSGGGDLSSYEQYF

V: TRBV19
D: NA
J: TRBJ2-6
size: many
DNA: TGTGCCAGTAGTATGTGGAAAACTGGGGCCAACGTCCTGACTTTC
CDR3: CASSMWKTGANVLTF

V: TRBV27
D: NA
J: TRBJ1-6
size: NA
DNA: TGTGTCAGCAGTCAACTTGGTGGGGCAAAAACTTCACCCCTCCACTTT
CDR3: CVSSQLGGAKTSPLHF

V: TRBV5-1
D: TRBD2
J: TRBJ2-1
size: NA
DNA: TGCGCCAGCAGCCCCACGGGACTAGAATACAATGAGAAGTTATTC
CDR3: CASSPTGLEYNEKLF

V: TRBV6-1
D: NA
J: TRBJ1-2
size: few
DNA: TGTGCCAGCAGGCAGGGGTCCTATGGCTACACCTTC
CDR3: CASRQGSYGYTF

V: TRBV3-1
D: NA
J: TRBJ1-2
size: NA
DNA: TGTGCCAGCAGCCAACCTCTCGGACAGTGTGGGGGCTACACCTTC
CDR3: CASSQPLGQCGGYTF

V: TRBV12-3/TRBV12-4
D: TRBD1
J: TRBJ1-6
size: medium-sized
DNA: TGTGCCAGCAGTTTACAACCAGGGACAGCCAATTCACCCCTCCACTTT
CDR3: CASSLQPGTANSPLHF

V: TRBV6-1
D: TRBD1
J: TRBJ1-5
size: medium-sized
DNA: TGTGCCAGCAGTGAAAATAGGAGACAGGGGAATCAGCCCCAGCATTTT
CDR3: CASSENRRQGNQPQHF

V: TRBV24-1
D: NA
J: TRBJ1-1
size: few
DNA: TGTGCCACCAGTGATTGGGGGTTCTCTGAAGCTTTCTTT
CDR3: CATSDWGFSEAFF

V: TRBV11-2
D: NA
J: TRBJ2-7
size: few
DNA: TGTGCCAGCAGCTTGTACAGGTACGAGCAGTACTTC
CDR3: CASSLYRYEQYF

V: TRBV7-3
D: TRBD2
J: TRBJ2-7
size: NA
DNA: TGTGCCAGCAGCCAGGGACTAGCGGGAGTGTACGAGCAGTACTTC
CDR3: CASSQGLAGVYEQYF

V: TRBV6-1
D: TRBD1
J: TRBJ1-2
size: medium-sized
DNA: TGTGCCAGCAGTGAAGGACAGGGGACTAACTATGGCTACACCTTC
CDR3: CASSEGQGTNYGYTF

V: TRBV4-1
D: TRBD1
J: TRBJ2-3
size: many
DNA: TGCGCCAGCAGCCAGACAGGGGGCGCAGATACGCAGTATTTT
CDR3: CASSQTGGADTQYF

V: TRBV10-2
D: NA
J: TRBJ2-1
size: NA
DNA: TGCGCCAGCAGTGATCGTTCCGCAAGCTCCTACAATGAGCAGTTCTTC
CDR3: CASSDRSASSYNEQFF